These 19 T cell receptor beta chains came from one sample sequenced in a study of blood T cell repertoires in COVID-19. Produced via immunoSEQ multiplex PCR; TCRdb's table is partial and in-frame only. This table has fewer than 90,000 clones, 88% appearing once. Material for sequencing was peripheral blood. Every receptor here comes from a man aged 55 to 69 with acute or convalescent COVID-19.

The J gene is TRBJ1-1, the V gene TRBV6-5; 7 bases fit TRBD1. Unmatched junction bases numbered 3, after V lost 0 bases and J lost 2 bases. The CDR3 runs to 15 residues. CDR1 and CDR2 from the germline V gene are MNHEY and SVGAGI. CDR3 coding DNA: TGTGCCAGCAGTTACTCGGGACAGACTAACACTGAAGCTTTCTTT. It specifies CASSYSGQTNTEAFF.

The CDR3 reads CASSFSSGANVLTF. CDR3 in DNA: TGTGCCAGCAGTTTCAGCTCTGGGGCCAACGTCCTGACTTTC. The V and J genes are TRBV28 and TRBJ2-6; D gene uncertain. Between the trimmed V and J ends, which lost 3 bases and 0 bases, there was a span of 3 bases. The CDR3 runs 14 residues. Germline V gene sequence: CDR1 MDHEN, CDR2 SYDVKM.

The V and J genes are TRBV2 and TRBJ1-1, with a weak D call TRBD1 (6 bases). The germline CDR1 and CDR2 sequences are SNHLY and FYNNEI. The CDR3 is 16 amino acids. Trimming stripped 8 bases from V and 1 base from J, with 20 bases between. CDR3 DNA: TGTGCCAGCGAAGTGGGCACAGGGTGGAAGAACACTGAAGCTTTCTTT. As protein: CASEVGTGWKNTEAFF.

The rearrangement joins TRBV6-6 to TRBJ1-4, with 7 bases lining up with TRBD1. This CDR3 region has 13 residues. V trimming: 6 bases; J trimming: 7 bases; junction bases outside the gene matches: 5. Germline V gene sequence: CDR1 MNHNY, CDR2 SVGAGI (reference sequence). DNA of the CDR3: TGTGCCAGCAGGGGACAGTTCGGTGAAAAACTGTTTTTT. Translation gives CASRGQFGEKLFF.

The chain has TRBV5-6 and TRBJ1-6; possibly TRBD1 for D (5 bases). V was trimmed by 5 bases and J by 13 bases, leaving 13 bases between them. CDR3 length equals 12 residues. Germline V lookup: CDR1 SGHDT, CDR2 YYEEEE. Written as DNA, the CDR3 is TGTGCCAGCAGTCAGTGGGGCCAGCCCCTCCACTTT. Protein product: CASSQWGQPLHF. Together with reference TRBV5-6 and TRBJ1-6, the CDR3 gives the full variable domain: DAGVTQSPTHLIKTRGQQVTLRCSPKSGHDTVSWYQQALGQGPQFIFQYYEEEERQRGNFPDRFSGHQFPNYSSELNVNALLLGDSALYLCASSQWGQPLHFGNGTRLTVT.

The V gene is TRBV27, the J gene TRBJ1-5; D is possibly TRBD1 (5 bases). Germline CDR1 and CDR2: MNHEY and SMNVEV (reference sequence). The CDR3 totals 14 residues. V was trimmed by 3 bases and J by 3 bases, leaving 9 bases between them. The chain's CDR3 is CASSLGGNNQPQHF. The DNA for the CDR3 is TGTGCCAGCAGTTTGGGGGGGAACAATCAGCCCCAGCATTTT.

The rearrangement joins TRBV6-5 to TRBJ1-2; 9 bases fit TRBD1. The germline V gene has CDR1 MNHEY and CDR2 SVGAGI. The V segment lost 6 bases and the J segment 0 bases; nucleotides outside the gene matches: 2. The CDR3 extends over 14 amino acids. CDR3 sequence reads: CASRGTGTNYGYTF. The CDR3 coding sequence is TGTGCCAGCAGGGGGACAGGGACTAACTATGGCTACACCTTC.

This clone was seen a single time. V is TRBV5-1 and J is TRBJ2-7; 10 nucleotides align to TRBD1. Germline V CDR1 and CDR2: SGHRS, YFSETQ. The CDR3 has 15 amino acids. J was trimmed by 2 bases and V by 0 bases; bases with no gene match: 2. The CDR3 DNA reads TGCGCCAGCAGCTTGGCGGGGACAGGGGCCTACGAGCAGTACTTC. This encodes CASSLAGTGAYEQYF.

The chain carries TRBV27 and TRBJ2-1; 16 positions agree with TRBD2. Looked up from germline, CDR1 is MNHEY and CDR2 is SMNVEV (reference sequence). The CDR3 has 16 amino acids. V lost 6 bases, J lost 4 bases, and 3 bases stayed unmatched. The CDR3 DNA sequence: TGTGCCAGCAGCGGGACTAGCGGGAGGGGATACAATGAGCAGTTCTTC. Protein product: CASSGTSGRGYNEQFF.

The V gene is TRBV9, the J gene TRBJ2-7, with 12 bases identical to TRBD2. CDR3 length equals 15 residues. CDR1 and CDR2 (germline): SGDLS, YYNGEE. The V segment lost 4 bases and the J segment 1 base; nucleotides outside the gene matches: 3. The CDR3 DNA reads as TGTGCCAGCAGCTTAGGACTAGCGGGGTCCTACGAGCAGTACTTC. Encoded protein: CASSLGLAGSYEQYF. The full variable domain, in which reference TRBV9 and TRBJ2-7 provide the parts outside the CDR3, is DSGVTQTPKHLITATGQRVTLRCSPRSGDLSVYWYQQSLDQGLQFLIQYYNGEERAKGNILERFSAQQFPDLHSELNLSSLELGDSALYFCASSLGLAGSYEQYFGPGTRLTVT.

J is TRBJ2-3 and V is TRBV5-1; 7 positions match TRBD2. Germline values: CDR1 SGHRS, CDR2 YFSETQ. Trimming removed 7 bases from V and 2 bases from J; junction bases left unmatched: 7. The CDR3 is 14 amino acids. The CDR3 spells CASRKGGDTDTQYF. CDR3 sequence (DNA): TGCGCCAGCCGCAAGGGAGGGGACACAGATACGCAGTATTTT.

The CDR3 DNA is TGTGCCAGCAGGGGACAGGGGTTAGGTAGCACTGAAGCTTTCTTT. As protein: CASRGQGLGSTEAFF. The rearrangement uses TRBV2 and TRBJ1-1; 10 nucleotides match TRBD1. Germline V gene sequence: CDR1 SNHLY, CDR2 FYNNEI. J lost 4 bases, V lost 6 bases, and 8 bases had no gene match. This CDR3 has 15 amino acids.

The chain employs TRBV28 and TRBJ1-3; D is uncertain. The germline gives CDR1 MDHEN, CDR2 SYDVKM. Between the trimmed V and J ends, which lost 3 bases and 1 base, there was a span of 7 bases. The CDR3 is made up of 14 amino acids. CDR3 sequence: CASSFKTSGNTIYF. The CDR3 DNA reads TGTGCCAGCAGTTTCAAGACTTCTGGAAACACCATATATTTT.

This clone was observed once. The genes are TRBV14 and TRBJ1-6; the match to TRBD1 covers 11 bases. The CDR3 loop spans 15 amino acids. V was clipped by 3 bases and J by 7 bases; unmatched bases: 2. Germline loops: CDR1 SGHDN, CDR2 FVKESK. In DNA form, the CDR3 reads TGTGCCAGCAGCCATAGGACAGGGGGCAATTCACCCCTCCACTTT. This translates into CASSHRTGGNSPLHF.

CDR3 nucleotides: TGTGCCAGCAGCTTCGGCGCGGGATACTATGGCTACACCTTC. Encoded protein: CASSFGAGYYGYTF. The chain has TRBV27 and TRBJ1-2; no clear D gene. The CDR3 sequence is 14 residues long. Between the trimmed V and J ends, which lost 6 bases and 3 bases, there was a span of 14 bases. Germline CDR1 reads MNHEY; CDR2 reads SMNVEV (reference sequence).

This chain uses TRBV9 with TRBJ2-3; D perhaps matches TRBD2 (5 bases). V lost 4 bases to trimming and J lost 2 bases, with 17 bases between them. Germline V gene data show CDR1 as SGDLS and CDR2 as YYNGEE. This CDR3 region has 16 residues. The CDR3 DNA reads as TGTGCCAGCAGCACCCCGGCGGGCATTTTCACAGATACGCAGTATTTT. Protein sequence: CASSTPAGIFTDTQYF.

The CDR3 coding sequence is TGCGCCAGCAGCGTAACAGGTCCAGGCTCTGGAAACACCATATATTTT. It yields the protein CASSVTGPGSGNTIYF. The gene calls are TRBV5-1 and TRBJ1-3, with a weak D call TRBD1 (5 bases). The CDR3 sequence is 16 residues long. Germline V CDR1 and CDR2: SGHRS, YFSETQ. The V gene lost 4 bases and the J gene lost 0 bases, with 14 bases spanning the gap.

In this sample, this clone turned up a few times. The chain employs TRBV10-1 and TRBJ2-3, with TRBD2 matching 9 bases. J lost 5 bases, V lost 4 bases, and 4 bases had no gene match. The germline V gene has CDR1 WNHNN and CDR2 SYGVQD (reference sequence). This CDR3 region has 14 residues. The CDR3 is CASSGREGRDTQYF. The CDR3 DNA reads TGCGCCAGCAGTGGGCGGGAGGGCCGAGATACGCAGTATTTT.

The chain is built from TRBV11-2 and TRBJ2-1; the match to TRBD1 covers 12 bases. The germline V gene has CDR1 SGHAT and CDR2 FQNNGV. This CDR3 has 19 residues. The J segment lost 6 bases and the V segment lost 5 bases, leaving 17 bases of the junction unmatched. CDR3 coding DNA: TGTGCCAGCAGCCCCGCGGGACAGGGGGCTTTGGGGGCCTTCAATGAGCAGTTCTTC. Translated: CASSPAGQGALGAFNEQFF.